This TCR beta chain was sequenced for a study of cytomegalovirus exposure and HLA in healthy donors. Regarding the study as a whole: A later analysis found that most CMV-associated TCR beta chains appeared HLA-restricted. Cytomegalovirus-associated TCR beta chains were listed, numbering some 150.

The length of the CDR3 is 16 residues. Trimming cost V 0 bases and J 3 bases, with 15 bases left between them. Germline lookup yields CDR1 LNHNV and CDR2 YYDKDF (reference sequence). With regard to this clone: Its antigen is not known.

60 Vbeta and 13 Jbeta primers were used in PCR. The table came from immunoSEQ multiplex PCR; TCRdb's copy has only in-frame clones and leaves some out. This table has roughly 230,000 clones, roughly 78% appearing once. The source of this sequence is a boy younger than 18 in good health and CMV-seronegative. The genes are TRBV15 and TRBJ2-7; no reliable D call. Sequenced material: PBMCs. The CDR3 nucleotides read TGTGCCACCAGCAGAGATCGATGGGCCGGCCGCTACGAGCAGTACTTC. Its protein product is CATSRDRWAGRYEQYF.